These 15 T cell receptor beta chains were sequenced from one sample in a study of human T cells and chemical hapten exposure. This sample's time point: pre-sensitization, week 0. Treatment of the sample: therapeutic diphenylcyclopropenone sensitization with weekly scalp DPC. One entry per CDR3 protein results from TCRdb running MiXCR on the RACE reads. The sample has more than 250,000 distinct CDR3 sequences; approximately 8.4% are singletons. Source: whole blood, taken in connection with sensitization to the hapten diphenylcyclopropenone (DPC). These receptors were taken from a woman aged 35 to 49 with alopecia areata. Some clones in this sample may be carry-over from other donors' samples.

The chain employs TRBV10-3 and TRBJ2-3, with D unclear. Germline values: CDR1 ENHRY, CDR2 SYGVKD. With 4 bases removed from V and 2 bases from J, the gap between germline ends came to 10 bases. The CDR3 covers 14 residues. DNA for the CDR3: TGTGCCATCAGTGGGGATAGCATCACAGATACGCAGTATTTT. Translated: CAISGDSITDTQYF.

The chain links TRBV20-1 to TRBJ2-3, with 9 bases aligning to TRBD2. Germline V gene data show CDR1 as DFQATT and CDR2 as SNEGSKA (reference sequence). With V trimmed by 8 bases and J by 2 bases, 11 bases remained unmatched. The CDR3 covers 15 residues. CDR3 region: CSRPMTSGHTDTQYF. The CDR3, as DNA: TGCAGTCGCCCTATGACTAGCGGACACACAGATACGCAGTATTTT.

This clonotype has ten or more counts. The J gene is TRBJ2-7, the V gene TRBV12-3 or TRBV12-4, with 11 bases identical to TRBD1. V gave up 7 bases and J gave up 4 bases; unmatched junction bases: 9. The CDR3 runs to 15 residues. DNA of the CDR3: TGTGCCAGCACCTCCTTCGGGACAGGGGGGTACGAGCAGTACTTC. The encoded protein is CASTSFGTGGYEQYF.

This chain joins TRBV15 and TRBJ2-7, with 8 bases lining up with TRBD1. Trimming removed 0 bases from V and 7 bases from J; junction bases left unmatched: 5. Germline V lookup: CDR1 LNHNV, CDR2 YYDKDF (reference sequence). The CDR3 spans 14 residues. The CDR3, as DNA: TGTGCCACCAGCAGAGAGGACAGGGCTGGGGAGCAGTACTTC. Its translation: CATSREDRAGEQYF.

The V call is TRBV28, the J call TRBJ2-5; 8 bases match TRBD1. Germline values: CDR1 MDHEN, CDR2 SYDVKM. V gave up 3 bases and J gave up 0 bases; unmatched junction bases: 3. This CDR3 has 15 residues. In DNA, the CDR3 is TGTGCCAGCAGTTTGGGGACAGGATACCAAGAGACCCAGTACTTC. Translation gives CASSLGTGYQETQYF.

The DNA for the CDR3 is TGTGCCAGCAGCACCTACAGGGGTGGCAATGAGCAGTTCTTC. Amino acids: CASSTYRGGNEQFF. The chain joins TRBV21-1 to TRBJ2-1; the tabulated D call, TRBD1, remains unverified against the DNA. TRBV21-1 is flagged as a pseudogene. This CDR3 comprises 14 residues.

The chain is built from TRBV20-1 and TRBJ2-5; 8 bases map to TRBD2. The V gene's germline CDR1 is DFQATT and CDR2 SNEGSKA (reference sequence). This CDR3 has 14 amino acids. J was trimmed by 1 base and V by 4 bases; bases with no gene match: 5. The CDR3 sequence: CSAINSGVQETQYF. The CDR3 nucleotides are TGCAGTGCTATAAATAGCGGGGTCCAAGAGACCCAGTACTTC.

This clonotype has at least ten counts. This chain connects TRBV12-3 or TRBV12-4 to TRBJ1-2, with D unclear. This CDR3 has 12 amino acids. Trimming removed 5 bases from V and 2 bases from J, with 6 bases in between. The CDR3 DNA is TGTGCCAGCAGTCTCCCAAACTATGGCTACACCTTC. Translated, it gives CASSLPNYGYTF.

This clonotype was detected only a few times. CDR3 nucleotide sequence: TGCGCCAGCAGCCAAGAGTCCAGGGGGCGCGAGCAGTACTTC. This sequence encodes CASSQESRGREQYF. V and J are TRBV4-3 and TRBJ2-7; 8 bases are a match to TRBD1. Germline CDR1 is LGHNA and CDR2 is YSLEER. V shed 0 bases, J shed 6 bases, and the junction held 4 bases outside the gene matches. The CDR3 is 14 residues long.

This clonotype was found a few times. The rearrangement links TRBV12-3 or TRBV12-4 to TRBJ1-6, with D unresolved. V lost 2 bases and J lost 7, with 9 bases in between. The CDR3 length is 14 residues. CDR3 coding DNA: TGTGCCAGCAGTTTATGGATGGACAATTCACCCCTCCACTTT. It specifies CASSLWMDNSPLHF.

This clonotype was observed a few times. J is TRBJ1-6 and V is TRBV18; 10 nucleotides agree with TRBD1. V dropped 5 bases and J dropped 15; count of bases not matched to a gene: 10. This CDR3 is 14 amino acids long. The germline V gene has CDR1 KGHSH and CDR2 LQKENI. The DNA of the CDR3 is TGTGCCAGCTCAACCGACAGGGGGCAGAAAGTCCTCCACTTT. Protein: CASSTDRGQKVLHF.

This clonotype was detected ten times or more. The gene calls are TRBV20-1 and TRBJ2-7, with a possible D match to TRBD2 (5 bases). V lost 3 bases and J lost 4, with 16 bases in between. CDR3 length: 14 residues. Germline lookup yields CDR1 DFQATT and CDR2 SNEGSKA (reference sequence). CDR3 bases: TGCAGTGCTAGGGATAGTAGGAGGCTATACGAGCAGTACTTC. Protein product: CSARDSRRLYEQYF.

This clonotype was seen only a few times. The chain has TRBV3-1 and TRBJ2-5; 8 bases are shared with TRBD1. The germline V gene encodes CDR1 LGHDT and CDR2 YNNKEL (reference sequence). The CDR3 is 14 amino acids. The V and J ends lost 3 bases and 2 bases, in that order; junction bases with no gene match: 2. The CDR3 nucleotides read TGTGCCAGCAGCCATACAGGGGGTCAAGAGACCCAGTACTTC. Translating it yields CASSHTGGQETQYF.

The chain is built from TRBV2 and TRBJ2-2, with 7 bases fitting TRBD1. CDR1 is SNHLY, CDR2 FYNNEI, per germline. The CDR3 length is 15 residues. V lost 2 bases, J lost 0 bases, and 0 bases stayed unmatched. CDR3 in DNA: TGTGCCAGCAGTGAACAGGGGGCGAACACCGGGGAGCTGTTTTTT. It codes for CASSEQGANTGELFF. Combining the CDR3 with reference TRBV2 and TRBJ2-2 gives the whole variable domain EPEVTQTPSHQVTQMGQEVILRCVPISNHLYFYWYRQILGQKVEFLVSFYNNEISEKSEIFDDQFSVERPDGSNFTLKIRSTKLEDSAMYFCASSEQGANTGELFFGEGSRLTVL.

The genes are TRBV28 and TRBJ2-7, with a tentative D call TRBD2 (6 bases). The CDR3 consists of 14 residues. Trimming shortened V by 4 bases and J by 4 bases, and 14 bases separated the two germline ends. Germline V CDR1 and CDR2: MDHEN, SYDVKM. CDR3 residues: CASSSRLDSYEQYF. As DNA, the CDR3 is TGTGCCAGCAGTTCCCGACTAGACTCGTACGAGCAGTACTTC.